This T cell receptor beta chain was observed in a study of OX40 agonist ivuxolimab in advanced cancers. Turning to this clone: Its antigen is still unknown.

Trimming shortened V by 6 bases and J by 1 base, and 16 bases separated the two germline ends. CDR3 size: 15 residues. CDR1 is MDHEN and CDR2 is SYDVKM in the germline V gene. General study results and limits: Expanded peripheral T-cell antigen specificity went undetermined. Some patients without response likewise showed low normalized clonal expansion.

Data came from immunoSEQ multiplex PCR; TCRdb stores just in-frame clones and leaves some out. Of around 70,000 clones in the sample, about four fifths were seen once. The source of this sequence is an adult with an advanced solid tumor such as melanoma, head and neck, liver or kidney cancer. This rearrangement joins TRBV28 to TRBJ2-7; a possible D gene is TRBD2 (6 bases). The source material was CD4+ or CD8+ T cells sorted from blood, sampled in a trial of the OX40 agonist ivuxolimab. The CDR3 here is CASSTGTPVSYEQYF. The CDR3 DNA reads as TGTGCCAGCAGCACCGGGACTCCGGTATCCTACGAGCAGTACTTC. Filled out from reference TRBV28 and TRBJ2-7, the complete variable domain reads DVKVTQSSRYLVKRTGEKVFLECVQDMDHENMFWYRQDPGLGLRLIYFSYDVKMKEKGDIPEGYSVSREKKERFSLILESASTNQTSMYLCASSTGTPVSYEQYFGPGTRLTVT.